The text below deals with one T cell receptor (beta chain). This entry belongs to a study of blood T cell repertoires in COVID-19. Study-level information: Acute-phase and convalescent COVID-19 samples originated in the United States, Italy and Spain. Sample material is recorded as cDNA or gDNA derived from T cells, B-cell-depleted T cells, or PBMCs.

The V and J ends lost 0 bases and 9 bases, in that order; junction bases with no gene match: 7. The CDR3 has 15 residues. Germline V gene data show CDR1 as MRHNA and CDR2 as SNTAGT. Per the study methods: Nucleated cell number was recorded as an estimate derived from reference gene primer amplification. The protocol was immunoSEQ multiplex PCR, while the TCRdb copy is restricted to in-frame clones and leaves out a portion. The DNA gave D and trimming, while V, J and clone size come from that table. The table shows tens of thousands of clones, with more than 60% occurring only once. This chain connects TRBV6-4 to TRBJ2-1; TRBD1 matches 8 bases. The sequencing input was peripheral blood. The source is a woman aged 45-60 years with active or convalescent COVID-19. In nucleotides, the CDR3 is TGTGCCAGCAGTGACTCGAAAGCAGGGGGCGGTGAGCAGTTCTTC. It is translated as CASSDSKAGGGEQFF.